The present entry profiles one TCR beta chain with its context. J gave up 3 bases and V 6 bases, and 9 bases lay outside the gene matches. The length of the CDR3 is 16 residues. From germline, CDR1 is MDHEN and CDR2 SYDVKM. This entry comes from a study of blood T cell repertoires in COVID-19. Here immunoSEQ multiplex PCR was the method, and the copy in TCRdb shows in-frame clones only, minus some. The table lists hundreds of thousands of clones, about nine tenths of them singletons. V and J are TRBV28 and TRBJ2-1; 9 bases match TRBD1. Sequencing was done on a sample of peripheral blood. The origin of this receptor is a man in his 60s who had recovered from COVID-19. The CDR3 coding sequence is TGTGCCAGCAGCTCTCACGACAGGGGGTTCTACAATGAGCAGTTCTTC. Residues: CASSSHDRGFYNEQFF.